Reported below is one TCR beta chain. Its specificity is not known. While the first cohort had 600 to 800 subjects, the donors belonged to the separate validation cohort of roughly 120 subjects. The CDR3 extends over 12 amino acids. Deletions cut 4 bases from V and 5 bases from J, with 8 bases between. Germline V gene lookup returns CDR1 SGHTS and CDR2 YDEGEE. Here immunoSEQ multiplex PCR was the method, and the copy in TCRdb shows in-frame clones only, minus some. Of 90,000 to 130,000 clones detected, approximately 85% appear once; the ten largest clones hold roughly 3%. This entry belongs to a study of cytomegalovirus exposure and HLA in healthy donors. Findings of the study overall: The tendency of first-cohort TCR clusters to co-occur in the 90 to 150 validation repertoires was the finding of a later analysis. According to the study, 150 to 200 TCR beta chains were cytomegalovirus-associated.

The V call is TRBV5-8, the J call TRBJ2-3; D gene unclear. The TCR comes from a young woman in good health and CMV-seronegative. The sequenced sample was PBMCs. The CDR3 protein is CASSTLLDTQYF. CDR3 nucleotide sequence: TGTGCCAGCAGCACGCTATTAGATACGCAGTATTTT.